This entry is about one T cell receptor beta chain. Its target is not known. The germline gene is not matched at one end of the junction; a read error may be the cause. The data derive from a study of cytomegalovirus exposure and HLA in healthy donors. CDR3 length: 14 amino acids. Germline-derived CDR1 and CDR2 are MNHNS and SASEGT. The PCR made use of 60 Vbeta and 13 Jbeta primers. Here immunoSEQ multiplex PCR was the method, and the copy in TCRdb shows in-frame clones only, minus some. This sample carries about 120,000 clones, roughly 9% of them seen once, and the ten largest clones take 3%. Regarding the study as a whole: A later analysis showed TCR association rates differing by HLA locus, peaking at DRB1 and lowest at HLA-C. After further analysis at a later stage, 16,951 TCR beta sequences were associated with HLA alleles at 0.05 false discovery rate.

The receptor was isolated from a man aged 30 to 39 in good health and CMV-seronegative. Sequencing was done on a sample of PBMCs. The chain is built from TRBV6-1 and TRBJ2-7, with 9 positions matching TRBD1. CDR3 sequence reads: CASSVTGGSDEQYF. Here the CDR3 DNA reads TGTGCCAGCAGTGTAACAGGGGGCTCCGACGAGCAGTACTTC.